The rows below give T cell receptor beta chains drawn from one sample of a study of blood T cell repertoires in COVID-19. The protocol was immunoSEQ multiplex PCR, while the TCRdb copy is restricted to in-frame clones and leaves out a portion. The sample has 30,000 to 40,000 clones, over 75% seen once. The sample was peripheral blood. Receptor source: a man between 65 and 79 years old with active COVID-19. Both conserved end residues are part of each CDR3. A D gene is named only where the DNA matches it firmly. Clone size is shown for a subset of rows, as once, few, many or a class of expanded clone.

clone_size j_call v_call d_call cdr3_aa cdr3_nt
few TRBJ2-7 TRBV12-3/TRBV12-4 . CASRTGIYEQYF TGTGCCAGCAGAACGGGGATCTACGAGCAGTACTTC
. TRBJ1-2 TRBV18 TRBD1 CASSPFLQGANYGYTF TGTGCCAGCTCACCCTTCCTACAGGGGGCTAACTATGGCTACACCTTC
. TRBJ2-3 TRBV4-1 . CASSRVGRTGTDTQYF TGCGCCAGCAGCCGTGTGGGGAGAACCGGAACAGATACGCAGTATTTT
once TRBJ2-7 TRBV28 TRBD1 CASRYDRDRVYEQYF TGTGCCAGCAGATACGACCGGGACAGGGTCTACGAGCAGTACTTC
. TRBJ2-2 TRBV18 TRBD1 CASSPRGQGGTGELFF TGTGCCAGCTCACCCAGGGGACAGGGAGGAACCGGGGAGCTGTTTTTT
. TRBJ1-4 TRBV2 . CASWRGPYNEKLFF TGTGCCAGCTGGAGGGGACCTTATAATGAAAAACTGTTTTTT
. TRBJ2-7 TRBV11-2 TRBD1 CASGTGIYEQYF TGTGCCAGCGGGACAGGGATATACGAGCAGTACTTC
. TRBJ2-6 TRBV6-5 . CASSYGQFSGANVLTF TGTGCCAGCAGTTACGGACAGTTCTCTGGGGCCAACGTCCTGACTTTC
. TRBJ2-4 TRBV4-3 . CASSQGFDRDIQYF TGCGCCAGCAGCCAAGGCTTCGACAGAGACATTCAGTACTTC
. TRBJ2-5 TRBV10-3 TRBD1 CAISGGGQGQETQYF TGTGCCATCAGTGGTGGTGGACAGGGTCAAGAGACCCAGTACTTC
. TRBJ2-3 TRBV7-3 . CASSLGGEVHTQYF TGTGCCAGCAGCCTAGGCGGGGAGGTCCATACGCAGTATTTT
. TRBJ2-3 TRBV28 TRBD1 CASSLFGTGSTDTQYF TGTGCCAGCAGTTTATTCGGGACAGGGAGCACAGATACGCAGTATTTT
. TRBJ1-4 TRBV6-5 TRBD1 CASMGGQDNEKLFF TGTGCCAGCATGGGGGGACAGGATAATGAAAAACTGTTTTTT
. TRBJ2-7 TRBV9 . CASSVGQGGIYEQYF TGTGCCAGCAGCGTAGGTCAGGGCGGTATATACGAGCAGTACTTC
few TRBJ2-7 TRBV6-2/TRBV6-3 . CASSRSPPYEQYF TGTGCCAGCAGTCGGTCTCCTCCCTACGAGCAGTACTTC
. TRBJ1-4 TRBV7-9 TRBD1 CASSAGTGATNEKLFF TGTGCCAGCAGCGCCGGGACAGGGGCAACTAATGAAAAACTGTTTTTT
. TRBJ2-2 TRBV6-1 . CASSDRPGALTGELFF TGTGCCAGCAGTGACCGACCAGGGGCGCTCACCGGGGAGCTGTTTTTT
. TRBJ2-1 TRBV4-1 . CASSHTTRGLNEQFF TGCGCCAGCAGCCATACTACCAGGGGCTTAAATGAGCAGTTCTTC
. TRBJ1-2 TRBV5-4 . CASSLVAGSGYTF TGTGCCAGCAGCTTGGTTGCAGGTTCGGGCTACACCTTC
. TRBJ2-7 TRBV6-6 TRBD1 CASSTPDRGLSYEQYF TGTGCCAGCAGTACACCCGACAGGGGACTCTCCTACGAGCAGTACTTC
. TRBJ2-1 TRBV7-3 . CASSMGRKNEQFF TGTGCCAGCAGCATGGGCCGGAAAAATGAGCAGTTCTTC
. TRBJ2-7 TRBV6-5 . CASIQGHAWYF TGTGCCAGCATCCAGGGGCACGCGTGGTACTTC
. TRBJ2-5 TRBV3-1/TRBV3-2 . CASSQAPETQETQYF TGTGCCAGCAGCCAGGCCCCCGAAACCCAAGAGACCCAGTACTTC
once TRBJ2-5 TRBV5-1 . CASSQSGSYVETQYF TGCGCCAGCAGCCAGTCCGGGTCCTACGTCGAGACCCAGTACTTC
. TRBJ2-1 TRBV7-9 TRBD2 CASSPGLAGDRDNEQFF TGTGCCAGCAGCCCGGGACTAGCGGGAGACCGGGACAATGAGCAGTTCTTC
. TRBJ2-2 TRBV9 TRBD2 CASSPLAGGPYTGELFF TGTGCCAGCAGCCCTCTAGCGGGAGGGCCTTACACCGGGGAGCTGTTTTTT
. TRBJ1-3 TRBV28 . CASDSGFPGNTIYF TGTGCCAGCGATTCAGGCTTCCCTGGAAACACCATATATTTT
. TRBJ2-7 TRBV5-1 . CASSLVDSNSYEQYF TGCGCCAGCAGCTTGGTGGACTCTAACTCCTACGAGCAGTACTTC
. TRBJ2-7 TRBV25-1 TRBD2 CASSARTSGGGQYF TGTGCCAGCAGTGCCCGGACTAGCGGGGGGGGGCAGTACTTC
. TRBJ2-3 TRBV11-2 TRBD2 CASTWTSGGPDTQYF TGTGCCAGCACCTGGACTAGCGGGGGTCCAGATACGCAGTATTTT
. TRBJ2-5 TRBV24-1 TRBD2 CATSDSGTSWETQYF TGTGCCACCAGTGATTCCGGGACTAGCTGGGAGACCCAGTACTTC
once TRBJ1-1 TRBV10-3 . CATQAGMNTEAFF TGTGCCACCCAGGCCGGTATGAACACTGAAGCTTTCTTT
. TRBJ2-2 TRBV7-7 TRBD2 CASSLVAGGTGELFF TGTGCCAGCAGCTTAGTGGCGGGAGGGACCGGGGAGCTGTTTTTT
. TRBJ1-2 TRBV5-1 . CASSLGGYSRQGYGYTF TGCGCCAGCAGCTTGGGGGGATATTCACGTCAGGGATATGGCTACACCTTC
. TRBJ1-4 TRBV6-5 . CASSYGQGWEKLFF TGTGCCAGCAGTTACGGGCAGGGTTGGGAAAAACTGTTTTTT
. TRBJ2-6 TRBV18 . CASSLNTGTGANVLTF TGTGCCAGCTCGCTAAACACAGGTACTGGGGCCAACGTCCTGACTTTC
. TRBJ2-4 TRBV24-1 TRBD2 CATSDPGGAGNIQYF TGTGCCACCAGTGATCCCGGGGGGGCTGGGAACATTCAGTACTTC
. TRBJ1-3 TRBV5-1 . CASSLDPGTRNTIYF TGCGCCAGCAGCTTGGATCCGGGAACGAGAAACACCATATATTTT
once TRBJ1-6 TRBV5-4 . CASRGGWNSPLHF TGTGCCAGCAGGGGAGGCTGGAATTCACCCCTCCACTTT
. TRBJ1-2 TRBV6-5 TRBD1 CASTQRTGGNYGYTF TGTGCCAGCACTCAACGGACAGGGGGGAACTATGGCTACACCTTC
. TRBJ1-5 TRBV7-8 . CASSYTPGPNQPQHF TGTGCCAGCAGCTATACTCCAGGTCCCAATCAGCCCCAGCATTTT
. TRBJ1-2 TRBV28 TRBD1 CATRRQGGGYTF TGTGCCACCCGCCGACAGGGCGGTGGCTACACCTTC
. TRBJ2-7 TRBV7-2 TRBD1 CASRDRTYEQYF TGTGCCAGCAGGGACAGGACCTACGAGCAGTACTTC
. TRBJ1-2 TRBV28 . CASSAQASYGYTF TGTGCCAGCTCAGCCCAGGCGAGCTATGGCTACACCTTC
. TRBJ2-3 TRBV2 TRBD2 CASSGVAGGRPPQYF TGTGCCAGCAGTGGTGTAGCGGGGGGCCGACCGCCGCAGTATTTT
once TRBJ2-7 TRBV6-1 TRBD1 CASSDGDRGSDEQYF TGTGCCAGCAGTGACGGGGACAGGGGGTCCGACGAGCAGTACTTC
. TRBJ2-5 TRBV7-2 . CASSQDSQEETQYF TGTGCCAGCAGCCAGGACAGCCAAGAAGAGACCCAGTACTTC
once TRBJ2-5 TRBV23-1 TRBD1 CASISTGTDFSPMFSLIGTQYF TGCGCCAGCATCTCAACCGGGACAGACTTTAGCCCTATGTTTTCTTTAATCGGGACCCAGTACTTC
. TRBJ2-5 TRBV4-1 . CASSQEADTSLKGETQYF TGCGCCAGCAGCCAAGAGGCAGACACATCCCTAAAGGGGGAGACCCAGTACTTC
once TRBJ1-5 TRBV28 TRBD1 CASSNHRGSNQPQHF TGTGCCAGCAGTAACCACAGGGGGAGCAATCAGCCCCAGCATTTT
. TRBJ1-2 TRBV7-2 . CASSLQQGLDGYTF TGTGCCAGCAGCTTACAGCAGGGCTTGGATGGCTACACCTTC
. TRBJ2-1 TRBV5-1 TRBD2 CASSLGLAGTYNEQFF TGCGCCAGCAGCTTGGGACTAGCGGGAACCTACAATGAGCAGTTCTTC
. TRBJ2-2 TRBV6-5 . CASSYSRMLTGELFF TGTGCCAGCAGTTACTCGAGGATGCTCACCGGGGAGCTGTTTTTT
. TRBJ2-3 TRBV5-1 TRBD2 CASQREGGDTQYF TGCGCCAGCCAGCGGGAAGGCGGGGATACGCAGTATTTT
. TRBJ1-2 TRBV5-1 TRBD1 CASRVGTGGANYGYTF TGCGCCAGCAGAGTGGGGACAGGGGGAGCTAACTATGGCTACACCTTC
. TRBJ2-5 TRBV24-1 TRBD2 CATSQGAGGETQYF TGTGCCACCAGTCAAGGAGCGGGAGGAGAGACCCAGTACTTC
. TRBJ2-3 TRBV18 TRBD2 CASSPSFGRSTDTQYF TGTGCCAGCTCACCCTCCTTCGGGAGGAGCACAGATACGCAGTATTTT
. TRBJ2-7 TRBV4-2 . CASSPGTLEGEQYF TGTGCCAGCAGCCCCGGGACCTTGGAGGGCGAGCAGTACTTC
. TRBJ1-5 TRBV7-4 . CASSLRYSYSNQPQHF TGTGCCAGCAGCTTACGTTACTCCTATAGCAATCAGCCCCAGCATTTT